A single T cell receptor (beta chain) is shown here with its context. Amplification targeted TCR beta CDR3 regions from RNA transcripts. HTBI primers were the set used in a first-round RT-PCR of the TCR CDR3. TCRdb recomputed calls from the multiplex PCR reads with MiXCR, one row per CDR3 protein. The data contain 550,000 to 700,000 distinct CDR3 sequences, 40% to 55% of them singletons. The sample comes from a study of T cells in Graves' hyperthyroidism and ophthalmopathy. The CDR3 has 17 residues. J was trimmed by 4 bases and V by 3 bases; bases with no gene match: 10. Per the germline V gene, CDR1 is SGHRS and CDR2 is YFSETQ.

The origin of this receptor is an adult woman with Graves' disease, either hyperthyroidism or ophthalmopathy (not recorded which). The V and J genes are TRBV5-1 and TRBJ1-1; 12 positions agree with TRBD1. The sample consisted of peripheral blood or thyroid tissue (not recorded which). CDR3 DNA: TGCGCCAGCAGCTCCTTAGGTGGGACAGGGGGCAGCACTGAAGCTTTCTTT. Translation: CASSSLGGTGGSTEAFF.